This record looks at one T cell receptor (beta chain) sequence and its context. Its antigen is unknown. No base quality information exists; no much larger clone differs at one position. Ficoll-Paque density gradient centrifugation was used to isolate PBMCs. The data derive from a study of T-cell memory formation after mild COVID-19 (dated by TCRdb to about 2021). Turning to the overall study: Most TCR sequence clusters were specific to one of the two donors. In a couple of donors, T-cell clones that expanded and contracted after mild COVID-19 were followed by sequencing TCRalpha and TCRbeta repertoires longitudinally. The cohort was made up of two young adult volunteers, one female and one male, who were previously healthy.

The CDR3 goes from the cysteine to the phenylalanine over 9 residues. Of the read, only the CDR3 DNA is kept; its 27 bases are in frame from base 1. From the germline V gene (reference sequence), CDR1 is DFQATT and CDR2 is SNEGSKA. Sequencing took place on an Illumina NovaSeq 6000. Using 5'RACE with constant-segment primers, TCRalpha and TCRbeta cDNA libraries were constructed, with sample barcodes and unique molecular identifiers added in the process. RNA was extracted from every sample with Trizol reagent. The libraries were amplified in two PCR steps, and the second step added a second sample barcode and Illumina TruSeq adapters. Sequencing of the libraries was done on an Illumina NovaSeq, producing 2 x 150 bp paired-end reads. The source study handled its data this way. Reads were demultiplexed and collapsed into UMI-guided consensus sequences with migec v1.2.7. Using mixcr v2.1.11, the UMI consensuses were aligned to TRA and TRB V and J templates and assembled into clonotypes. Expanded or contracted clonotypes were those called significant by both edgeR and NoisET, with noise models trained on biological replicates. For edgeR calls, a false discovery rate-adjusted p below 0.01 and a log2 fold-change threshold of 1 were applied. As an exploratory analysis of dynamics, PCA with hierarchical clustering was applied to max-normalized trajectories of the 1000 most abundant clonotypes. Each responding clone was given a CD4 or CD8 phenotype based on the CD4+ and CD8+ repertoires, which had been sequenced separately. Clones were called with MiXCR by TCRdb after fastp trimmed the public reads at Q25, and only in-frame beta chains were retained. When rows share a CDR3 protein, they turn into one entry using the most common DNA and genes. The V and J calls and clone size come from TCRdb's table, not from the authors' own analysis. This sample gives about 450,000 distinct CDR3 sequences in total; about a quarter of them show up just once. The ten largest clones take up around 12% of the sample.

Points the paper makes about the study in general: Only a couple of mild cases were covered by the study, and larger cohorts that include severe cases with pre-infection samples were considered necessary. Contracting CD4+ clones appeared mostly in the CM and EM memory subsets, whereas CD8+ clones were enriched in EMRA. SARS-CoV-2 specificity was not confirmed for the second-wave clones peaking on day 37. Clones contracting from day 15 to 85 had balanced CD4/CD8 phenotypes, while a second wave expanding from day 15 to 37 was biased towards CD4+. Some responding clones were detected in pre-infection memory, which suggested that pre-existing cross-reactive memory T cells had joined the SARS-CoV-2 response.

Sequenced sample: PBMCs or a T cell subset sorted from them (not recorded which). The sequence links TRBV20-1 to TRBJ2-5; the D gene is unclear. This clonotype was sampled from an adult woman who had mild COVID-19 (a few samples of this study predate the infection). The sample titles of this study are shuffled in the database, so cell type and time point are left out; the donor was told from shared clones. The nucleotide sequence is given as TGCCGTATCCCGGAGACCCAGTACTTC. Its product reads: CRIPETQYF.